What follows are 27 T cell receptor beta chains derived from one specimen sequenced in a study of T cell changes during pregnancy in multiple sclerosis. Assay: immunoSEQ multiplex PCR; the TCRdb copy retains only in-frame clones and omits some. Here the sample spans 90,000 to 120,000 clones, 94% being singletons. The sample was peripheral blood, taken before pregnancy. Receptors originate from a female donor with multiple sclerosis, enrolled in a pregnancy study.

CDR3 DNA sequence: TGCGCCAGCAGCCCTGGAGAGGGGGCAACTAATGAAAAACTGTTTTTT. Protein sequence: CASSPGEGATNEKLFF. The rearrangement links TRBV5-1 to TRBJ1-4; a possible D gene is TRBD1 (6 bases). Germline CDR1 SGHRS, CDR2 YFSETQ. The CDR3 contains 16 residues. Trimming removed 4 bases from V and 0 bases from J, with 13 bases in between.

The chain carries TRBV18 and TRBJ2-7; 16 bases line up with TRBD2. V lost 0 bases and J lost 0; bases outside the gene matches: 2. The CDR3 loop spans 18 amino acids. The germline V gene encodes CDR1 KGHSH and CDR2 LQKENI. DNA for the CDR3: TGTGCCAGCTCACCACCGGGACTAGCGGGAGGGTACTCCTACGAGCAGTACTTC. This translates into CASSPPGLAGGYSYEQYF.

This rearrangement joins TRBV5-1 to TRBJ2-3; D perhaps matches TRBD1 (5 bases). The V gene lost 0 bases and the J gene lost 0 bases, with 11 bases spanning the gap. Germline V gene lookup returns CDR1 SGHRS and CDR2 YFSETQ. This CDR3 is built from 16 residues. CDR3 protein: CASSLGVGHSTDTQYF. The CDR3 DNA is TGCGCCAGCAGCTTGGGAGTGGGGCATAGCACAGATACGCAGTATTTT.

The chain has TRBV7-2 and TRBJ2-7, with TRBD1 matching over 8 bases. This CDR3 region has 14 residues. Germline CDR1 reads SGHTA; CDR2 reads FQGNSA. V was clipped by 1 base and J by 5 bases; unmatched bases: 4. The CDR3 sequence: CASSLDSGGNEQYF. DNA for the CDR3: TGTGCCAGCAGCTTAGATTCAGGGGGCAACGAGCAGTACTTC.

The rearrangement links TRBV5-6 to TRBJ1-2, with unresolved D. CDR3 length: 15 amino acids. The germline CDR1 and CDR2 sequences are SGHDT and YYEEEE. V was cut by 4 bases and J by 4 bases, with 17 bases left in between. Here the CDR3 reads CASSHIQTPLYGYTF. In DNA form, the CDR3 reads TGTGCCAGCAGCCATATACAGACGCCACTCTATGGCTACACCTTC.

V and J are TRBV9 and TRBJ2-7; 10 bases agree with TRBD1. The length of the CDR3 is 18 residues. V shed 4 bases, J shed 5 bases, and the junction held 18 bases outside the gene matches. Germline lookup yields CDR1 SGDLS and CDR2 YYNGEE. The CDR3 region has the DNA TGTGCCAGCAGCTCGGGACAGGGGCACCCTCCTGACACCGACGAGCAGTACTTC. Its translation is CASSSGQGHPPDTDEQYF.

J is TRBJ2-4 and V is TRBV18; 8 positions match TRBD1. The J segment lost 6 bases and the V segment lost 5 bases, leaving 12 bases of the junction unmatched. The CDR3 covers 16 residues. Germline V gene sequence: CDR1 KGHSH, CDR2 LQKENI. CDR3: CASSKDRTGPPNIQYF. Written as DNA, the CDR3 is TGTGCCAGCTCAAAAGACCGGACAGGGCCCCCAAACATTCAGTACTTC.

This clone is a singleton in its sample. V and J are TRBV5-6 and TRBJ2-1; D may be TRBD1 (6 bases). The CDR3 has 15 amino acids. Germline V gene lookup returns CDR1 SGHDT and CDR2 YYEEEE. Trimming cost V 3 bases and J 5 bases, with 15 bases left between them. The chain's CDR3 is CASSYDRMADNEQFF. The CDR3 nucleotides are TGTGCCAGCAGCTACGACAGGATGGCGGACAATGAGCAGTTCTTC.

This clone was counted between two and nine times. This chain connects TRBV19 to TRBJ1-1, with D perhaps matching TRBD1 (5 bases). This CDR3 contains 12 residues. Deletions cut 5 bases from V and 10 bases from J, with 14 bases between. CDR1 and CDR2 (germline): LNHDA, SQIVND (reference sequence). In DNA form, the CDR3 reads TGTGCCAGTAGTCCAGGGTGGTGGTCAGCTTTCTTT. Translated: CASSPGWWSAFF.

J is TRBJ2-7 and V is TRBV7-9; a weak D match, TRBD2 (6 bases). Germline CDR1 and CDR2: SEHNR and FQNEAQ (reference sequence). The CDR3 length is 13 residues. V lost 5 bases to trimming and J lost 1 base, with 9 bases between them. The CDR3 bases are TGTGCCAGCAGCCCGGGACTTTCCTACGAGCAGTACTTC. Encoded protein: CASSPGLSYEQYF.

The gene calls are TRBV5-1 and TRBJ2-5, with TRBD2 identical over 14 bases. V lost 2 bases to trimming and J lost 2 bases; unmatched junction nucleotides: 5. The CDR3 is 17 amino acids. The V gene's germline CDR1 is SGHRS and CDR2 YFSETQ. The CDR3 here is CASSFGLAGGEQETQYF. For the CDR3, the DNA is TGCGCCAGCAGCTTTGGACTAGCGGGAGGCGAACAAGAGACCCAGTACTTC.

The gene calls are TRBV14 and TRBJ1-3; D is perhaps TRBD1 (6 bases). CDR1 and CDR2 from the germline V gene are SGHDN and FVKESK. V was cut by 4 bases and J by 0 bases, with 7 bases left in between. The length of the CDR3 is 14 residues. CDR3 nucleotides: TGTGCCAGCAGCCCAGGGGTCTCTGGAAACACCATATATTTT. Translation gives CASSPGVSGNTIYF.

This chain joins TRBV27 and TRBJ1-3; D possibly corresponds to TRBD1 (6 bases). Germline values: CDR1 MNHEY, CDR2 SMNVEV (reference sequence). With 5 bases removed from V and 2 bases from J, the gap between germline ends came to 13 bases. This CDR3 has 15 residues. The DNA for the CDR3 is TGTGCCAGCAGTCTCGGGACACCAACTGGAAACACCATATATTTT. It encodes CASSLGTPTGNTIYF.

This rearrangement joins TRBV6-6 to TRBJ2-1, with 7 bases lining up with TRBD2. The germline CDR1 and CDR2 sequences are MNHNY and SVGAGI (reference sequence). The V segment lost 2 bases and the J segment 4 bases; nucleotides outside the gene matches: 2. This CDR3 comprises 14 residues. CDR3 loop: CASSYRREYNEQFF. The DNA for the CDR3 is TGTGCCAGCAGTTACCGGCGGGAGTACAATGAGCAGTTCTTC.

The chain employs TRBV11-2 and TRBJ2-7; 10 nucleotides match TRBD2. The CDR3 is 16 residues long. V gave up 6 bases and J gave up 0 bases; unmatched junction bases: 8. Germline V gives CDR1 SGHAT, CDR2 FQNNGV. In DNA, the CDR3 is TGTGCCAGCAGGCGTGGCCCTAGCGGGAGCTCCTACGAGCAGTACTTC. Translating it yields CASRRGPSGSSYEQYF.

The chain employs TRBV6-6 and TRBJ1-1; 8 bases agree with TRBD1. This CDR3 comprises 12 residues. Germline V gene sequence: CDR1 MNHNY, CDR2 SVGAGI (reference sequence). Trimming at V came to 9 bases and at J to 2 bases, leaving 2 bases not matched to a gene. The DNA of the CDR3 is TGTGCCAGACAGGGGGTAAACACTGAAGCTTTCTTT. Translated: CARQGVNTEAFF.

V and J are TRBV29-1 and TRBJ2-3, with a tentative D call TRBD2 (6 bases). Trimming stripped 0 bases from V and 2 bases from J, with 12 bases between. The CDR3 length is 15 residues. Per the germline V gene, CDR1 is SQVTM and CDR2 is ANQGSEA. The CDR3 coding sequence is TGCAGCGTTGAAGAGTCTAGCGCCCTCACAGATACGCAGTATTTT. Its protein product is CSVEESSALTDTQYF.

The chain carries TRBV4-1 and TRBJ2-7, with 9 bases that match TRBD1. The germline gives CDR1 MGHRA, CDR2 YSYEKL. This CDR3 spans 15 amino acids. V shed 2 bases, J shed 1 base, and the junction held 3 bases outside the gene matches. The CDR3 region is CASSQSTGGSYEQYF. The CDR3, as DNA: TGCGCCAGCAGCCAATCGACAGGGGGATCCTACGAGCAGTACTTC.

The J gene is TRBJ2-3, the V gene TRBV5-1; 9 bases are a match to TRBD2. Germline-derived CDR1 and CDR2 are SGHRS and YFSETQ. Trimming at V came to 0 bases and at J to 5 bases, leaving 4 bases not matched to a gene. The CDR3 consists of 15 residues. The CDR3 is CASSLVAGDIDTQYF. The CDR3 nucleotides are TGCGCCAGCAGCTTGGTAGCGGGAGACATAGATACGCAGTATTTT. Combining the CDR3 with reference TRBV5-1 and TRBJ2-3 gives the whole variable domain KAGVTQTPRYLIKTRGQQVTLSCSPISGHRSVSWYQQTPGQGLQFLFEYFSETQRNKGNFPGRFSGRQFSNSRSEMNVSTLELGDSALYLCASSLVAGDIDTQYFGPGTRLTVL.

The V gene is TRBV27, the J gene TRBJ1-2; 10 positions match TRBD1. V lost 4 bases, J lost 5 bases, and 7 bases stayed unmatched. This CDR3 is built from 15 residues. Germline V lookup: CDR1 MNHEY, CDR2 SMNVEV (reference sequence). The CDR3 DNA reads TGTGCCAGCAGTTCCGGACAGGGGGACCTGTATGGCTACACCTTC. It yields the protein CASSSGQGDLYGYTF.

This sequence joins TRBV5-1 and TRBJ2-2; D not resolved. Between the trimmed V and J ends, which lost 2 bases and 6 bases, there was a span of 5 bases. The CDR3 runs 12 residues. The germline gives CDR1 SGHRS, CDR2 YFSETQ. In nucleotides, the CDR3 is TGCGCCAGCAGCTTCGGAGCCGGGGAGCTGTTTTTT. Translating it yields CASSFGAGELFF.

V and J are TRBV29-1 and TRBJ1-2; D perhaps matches TRBD1 (5 bases). V lost 1 base, J lost 8 bases, and 11 bases lay in between. This CDR3 has 12 residues. From germline, CDR1 is SQVTM and CDR2 ANQGSEA. The CDR3 DNA sequence: TGCAGCGTTGAAGGCCGGAGGGACGGCTACACCTTC. As protein: CSVEGRRDGYTF.

The chain joins TRBV28 to TRBJ1-1; D unresolved. There are 15 residues in the CDR3. Between the trimmed V and J ends, which lost 6 bases and 1 base, there was a span of 15 bases. CDR1 MDHEN and CDR2 SYDVKM come from the germline V gene. In DNA form, the CDR3 reads TGTGCCAGCAGGACTAGGCGGGAACGGAACACTGAAGCTTTCTTT. Its translation is CASRTRRERNTEAFF.

The chain links TRBV6-5 to TRBJ1-2, with D maybe TRBD1 (6 bases). Germline-derived CDR1 and CDR2 are MNHEY and SVGAGI. V was clipped by 1 base and J by 8 bases, with 17 bases between them. The CDR3 extends over 15 amino acids. CDR3 amino acids: CASSYLTGSAGGYTF. As DNA, the CDR3 is TGTGCCAGCAGTTACTTAACAGGGTCAGCGGGAGGCTACACCTTC.

This sequence joins TRBV7-2 and TRBJ1-3, with D perhaps TRBD1 (6 bases). CDR3 length: 14 amino acids. The germline gives CDR1 SGHTA, CDR2 FQGNSA. V dropped 5 bases and J dropped 2 bases, with 10 bases sitting between them. The CDR3 DNA reads as TGTGCCAGCAGCACTAAGGGGGCTGGAAACACCATATATTTT. Protein: CASSTKGAGNTIYF.

The J gene is TRBJ2-7, the V gene TRBV28, with TRBD2 as a possible D gene (6 bases). Germline CDR1 and CDR2: MDHEN and SYDVKM. The CDR3 runs to 17 residues. V lost 4 bases and J 0 bases, leaving 19 bases between the germline ends. DNA for the CDR3: TGTGCCAGCAGTTCAATCCCCTTGGGAGGCCACTCCTACGAGCAGTACTTC. The encoded protein is CASSSIPLGGHSYEQYF.

J is TRBJ2-1 and V is TRBV28; D perhaps matches TRBD2 (5 bases). Germline V gene lookup returns CDR1 MDHEN and CDR2 SYDVKM. V was shortened by 5 bases and J by 4 bases, with 9 bases between the two germline ends. The CDR3 totals 13 residues. The CDR3 spells CASSRGLYNEQFF. CDR3 in DNA: TGTGCCAGCAGTCGTGGACTGTACAATGAGCAGTTCTTC.